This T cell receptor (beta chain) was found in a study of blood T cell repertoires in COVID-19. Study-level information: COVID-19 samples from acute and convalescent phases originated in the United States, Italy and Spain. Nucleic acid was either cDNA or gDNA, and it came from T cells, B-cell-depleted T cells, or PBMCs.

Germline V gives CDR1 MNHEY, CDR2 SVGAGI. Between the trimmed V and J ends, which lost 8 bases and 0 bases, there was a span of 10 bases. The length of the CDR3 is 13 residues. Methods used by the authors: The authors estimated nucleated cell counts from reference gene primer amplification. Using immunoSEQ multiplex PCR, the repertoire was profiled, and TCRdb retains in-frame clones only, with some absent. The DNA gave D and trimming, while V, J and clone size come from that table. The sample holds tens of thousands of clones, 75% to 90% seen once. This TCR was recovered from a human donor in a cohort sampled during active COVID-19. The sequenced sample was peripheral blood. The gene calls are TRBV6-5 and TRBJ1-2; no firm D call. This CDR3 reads CASRPGANYGYTF. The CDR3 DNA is TGTGCCAGCCGTCCGGGAGCTAACTATGGCTACACCTTC.